This T cell receptor (beta chain) was identified during a study of T cell responses to AZD1222 COVID-19 vaccine. Across the whole study: The study pooled second doses at about 4 or about 12 weeks.

Study-wide results and caveats: There were mostly white British donors and more females than males, and clonal diversity was possibly underestimated. Rises in breadth and depth of Spike-specific TCRs came after two AZD1222 doses. Vaccine-associated CD4 TCRs spanned spike, dominant at 160-218 and 743-854.

The germline CDR1 and CDR2 sequences are MNHEY and SVGAGI. The V and J ends lost 7 bases and 2 bases, in that order; junction bases with no gene match: 9. The CDR3 consists of 15 residues. Profiling relied on immunoSEQ multiplex PCR, and the TCRdb table lists in-frame clones only, not all of them. The table lists over 100,000 clones, 90% to 95% of them singletons. For this clone: Antigen: not known.

Sequencing used peripheral blood, obtained on day 0 of AZD1222 vaccination. The rearrangement uses TRBV6-5 and TRBJ2-3; 7 positions match TRBD1. This clonotype originated in an adult in good health. CDR3 amino acids: CASKSPDRNTDTQYF. DNA of the CDR3: TGTGCCAGCAAAAGCCCGGACAGGAACACAGATACGCAGTATTTT.